Reported below is one TCR beta chain. The CDR3 covers 16 residues. Germline loops: CDR1 SGHKS, CDR2 YYEKEE (reference sequence). Unmatched junction bases numbered 9, after V lost 4 bases and J lost 2 bases. In the original processing: Reference gene primers were amplified, and this amplification served to estimate nucleated cell counts. Generated by immunoSEQ multiplex PCR, the TCRdb table keeps only in-frame clones and is missing some. V and J calls and clone size are given by that table; D and trimming were obtained from the DNA. The table has fewer than 250,000 clones, approximately 80% seen once. This sample was taken from a study of blood T cell repertoires in COVID-19. Study overall: The samples span acute and convalescent COVID-19 from the United States, Italy and Spain. PBMCs, B-cell-depleted T cells, or T cells provided the cDNA or gDNA that made up the material.

Sequencing used peripheral blood. The receptor was derived from a woman of 80 years or more with COVID-19, enrolled during active disease. The chain combines TRBV5-5 with TRBJ2-7; 10 positions match TRBD2. The CDR3 loop is CASSGAGTSVAYEQYF. CDR3 bases: TGTGCCAGCAGCGGGGCCGGGACTAGCGTTGCCTACGAGCAGTACTTC.